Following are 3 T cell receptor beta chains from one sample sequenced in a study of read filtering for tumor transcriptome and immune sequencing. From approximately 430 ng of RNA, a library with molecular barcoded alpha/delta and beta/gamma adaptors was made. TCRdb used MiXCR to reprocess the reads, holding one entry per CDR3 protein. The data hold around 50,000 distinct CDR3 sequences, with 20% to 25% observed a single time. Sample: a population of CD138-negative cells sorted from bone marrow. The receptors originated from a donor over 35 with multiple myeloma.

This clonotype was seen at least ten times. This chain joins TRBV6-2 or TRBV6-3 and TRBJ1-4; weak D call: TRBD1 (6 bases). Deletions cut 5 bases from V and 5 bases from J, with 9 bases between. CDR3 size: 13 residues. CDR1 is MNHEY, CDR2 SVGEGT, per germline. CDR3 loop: CASSNRVNEKLFF. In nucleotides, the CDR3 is TGTGCCAGCAGTAACAGGGTGAATGAAAAACTGTTTTTT.

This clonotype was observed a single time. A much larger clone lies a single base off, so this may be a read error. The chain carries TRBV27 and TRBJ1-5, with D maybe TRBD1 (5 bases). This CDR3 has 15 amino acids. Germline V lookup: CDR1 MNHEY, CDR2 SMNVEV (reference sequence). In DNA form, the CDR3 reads TGTGCCAGCAGTTTATTCCAGGGTAGCGATCAGCCCCAGCATTTT. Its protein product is CASSLFQGSDQPQHF.

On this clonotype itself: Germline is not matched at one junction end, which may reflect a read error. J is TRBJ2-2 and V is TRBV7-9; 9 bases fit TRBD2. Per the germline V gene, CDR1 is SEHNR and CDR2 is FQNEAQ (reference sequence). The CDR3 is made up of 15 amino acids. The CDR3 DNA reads TGTGCCAGCAGCCCACTAGCGGGCAACACCCGGGAGCTGTTTTTT. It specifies CASSPLAGNTRELFF.